This T cell receptor (beta chain) derives from a study of T-cell memory formation after mild COVID-19. Study background: The two donors had largely donor-specific TCR clusters.

Notes on the study in general: Researchers could not confirm that second-wave clones peaking on day 37 targeted SARS-CoV-2. Cross-reactive memory appears to have joined, as suggested by some responding clones showing up in pre-infection memory.

At least ten counts were recorded for this clonotype. Antigen specificity is unknown. Germline V gives CDR1 SGHTA, CDR2 FQGNSA. V gave up 2 bases and J gave up 4 bases, with 14 bases separating them. This CDR3 is built from 16 residues. TCRdb re-analysed the 5' RACE reads in MiXCR, keeping a single row per CDR3 protein. The sample lists about 290,000 distinct CDR3 sequences, about a sixth occurring once. The sequencing sample was made of PBMCs or a T cell subset sorted from them (not recorded which). The sequence came from a man between 18 and 29 years old who had mild COVID-19 (a few samples of this study predate the infection). Cell type and time point are not known. The chain couples TRBV7-2 to TRBJ2-2; D ambiguous. CDR3 residues: CASSLIEQSLTGELFF. Here the CDR3 DNA reads TGTGCCAGCAGCTTAATAGAACAGAGTCTCACCGGGGAGCTGTTTTTT.